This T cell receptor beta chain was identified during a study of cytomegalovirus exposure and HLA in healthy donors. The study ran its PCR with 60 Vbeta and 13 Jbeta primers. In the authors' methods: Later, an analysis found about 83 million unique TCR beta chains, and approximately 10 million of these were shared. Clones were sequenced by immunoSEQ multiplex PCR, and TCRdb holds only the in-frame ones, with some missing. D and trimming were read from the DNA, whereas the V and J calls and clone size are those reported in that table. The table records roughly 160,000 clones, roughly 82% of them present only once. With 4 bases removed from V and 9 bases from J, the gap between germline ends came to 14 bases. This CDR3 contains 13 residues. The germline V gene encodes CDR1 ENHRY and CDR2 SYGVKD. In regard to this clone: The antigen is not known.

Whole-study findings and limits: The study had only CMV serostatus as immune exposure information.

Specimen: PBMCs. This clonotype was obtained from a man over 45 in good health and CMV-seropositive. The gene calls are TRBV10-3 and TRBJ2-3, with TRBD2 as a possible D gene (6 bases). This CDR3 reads CAISGDSGGTQYF. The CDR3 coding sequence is TGTGCCATCAGTGGCGATAGCGGAGGAACGCAGTATTTT.